This TCR beta chain is drawn from a study of Graves' ophthalmopathy and Graves' hyperthyroidism. RNA transcripts provided the template for amplifying TCR beta CDR3 regions. RT-PCR was first run with HTBI primers, then multiplex PCR in a second round. In TCRdb, the multiplex PCR reads were re-called with MiXCR into one record per CDR3 protein. The sample includes tens of thousands of distinct CDR3 sequences, around 52% of them seen just once. Study conclusions and caveats: The model achieved over 60% sensitivity and roughly 72% specificity for ophthalmopathy progression.

J was trimmed by 9 bases and V by 6 bases; bases with no gene match: 13. This CDR3 contains 16 residues. Germline values: CDR1 SEHNR, CDR2 FQNEAQ (reference sequence). This clonotype is a singleton in its sample. The antigen is unknown. The rearrangement joins TRBV7-9 to TRBJ2-1; TRBD2 agrees at 11 bases. This receptor was identified in an adult man with Graves' ophthalmopathy. Material for sequencing was peripheral blood. The chain's CDR3 is CASSPGGLAVGGEQFF. Written as DNA, the CDR3 is TGTGCCAGCAGTCCTGGGGGACTAGCGGTGGGTGGTGAGCAGTTCTTC. Using reference TRBV7-9 and TRBJ2-1 for the parts outside the CDR3, the full variable domain is DTGVSQNPRHKITKRGQNVTFRCDPISEHNRLYWYRQTLGQGPEFLTYFQNEAQLEKSRLLSDRFSAERPKGSFSTLEIQRTEQGDSAMYLCASSPGGLAVGGEQFFGPGTRLTVL.